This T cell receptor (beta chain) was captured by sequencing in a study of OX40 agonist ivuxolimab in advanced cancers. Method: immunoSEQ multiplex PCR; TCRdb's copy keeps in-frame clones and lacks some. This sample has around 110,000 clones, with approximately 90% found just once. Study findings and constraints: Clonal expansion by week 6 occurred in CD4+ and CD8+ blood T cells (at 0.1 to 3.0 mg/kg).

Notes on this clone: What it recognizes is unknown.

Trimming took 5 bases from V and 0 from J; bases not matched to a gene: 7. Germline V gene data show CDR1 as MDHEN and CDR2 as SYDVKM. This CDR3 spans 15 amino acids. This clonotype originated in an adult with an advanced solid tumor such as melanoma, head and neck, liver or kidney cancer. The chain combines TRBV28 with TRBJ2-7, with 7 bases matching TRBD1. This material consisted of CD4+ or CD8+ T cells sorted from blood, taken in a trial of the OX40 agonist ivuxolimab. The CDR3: CASSPGQESSYEQYF. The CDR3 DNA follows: TGTGCCAGCAGTCCAGGACAGGAGAGCTCCTACGAGCAGTACTTC.